This T cell receptor (beta chain) comes out of a study of cytomegalovirus exposure and HLA in healthy donors. Study observations and caveats: Immune exposure was documented only through CMV serostatus.

This clone was recorded once. Its antigen is undetermined. Primers for the PCR totalled 60 Vbeta and 13 Jbeta. Sequencing used immunoSEQ multiplex PCR; TCRdb keeps in-frame clones, though not all of them. The sample lists roughly 250,000 clones; roughly 70% were seen once. V shed 3 bases, J shed 3 bases, and the junction held 1 base outside the gene matches. Germline values: CDR1 LGHNA, CDR2 YNFKEQ. The CDR3 covers 13 residues. The receptor comes from a female donor in good health and CMV-seronegative. Sequences were obtained from PBMCs. This sequence joins TRBV4-2 and TRBJ1-1, with TRBD1 matching over 7 bases. This CDR3 is CASSQGQYTEAFF. As DNA, the CDR3 is TGTGCCAGCAGCCAGGGACAGTACACTGAAGCTTTCTTT.